The next 25 T cell receptor beta chains were all read from a single sample in a study of T-cell reconstitution after alpha-beta-depleted transplantation in children. For TCRbeta, the library was prepared with unique molecular identifiers. TCRdb reprocessed the PCR reads via MiXCR and lists one record per CDR3 protein. The sample consists of 150,000 to 200,000 distinct CDR3 sequences, 11% of them appearing once. The sample here was PBMCs, taken before TCRalphabeta/CD19-depleted stem cell transplant. The receptors shown here come from a boy aged 2 to 9 with acute myeloid leukemia, due to receive a stem cell transplant.

This clonotype was observed many times. The rearrangement joins TRBV13 to TRBJ1-2, with 8 positions matching TRBD1. V gave up 0 bases and J gave up 4 bases; unmatched junction bases: 13. The germline V gene encodes CDR1 PRHDT and CDR2 FYEKMQ (reference sequence). The CDR3 is 18 residues long. The CDR3: CASSLGGPIGQGFYGYTF. CDR3 nucleotides: TGTGCCAGCAGCTTAGGAGGGCCTATTGGACAGGGCTTCTATGGCTACACCTTC. Together with reference TRBV13 and TRBJ1-2, the CDR3 gives the full variable domain: AAGVIQSPRHLIKEKRETATLKCYPIPRHDTVYWYQQGPGQDPQFLISFYEKMQSDKGSIPDRFSAQQFSDYHSELNMSSLELGDSALYFCASSLGGPIGQGFYGYTFGSGTRLTVV.

The rearrangement uses TRBV12-3 or TRBV12-4 and TRBJ2-5; possibly TRBD1 or TRBD2 for D (5 bases each). The CDR3 consists of 14 residues. Trimming cost V 4 bases and J 5 bases, with 14 bases left between them. The CDR3 loop reads CASSSPGAGETQYF. In DNA, the CDR3 is TGTGCCAGCAGTTCCCCCGGGGCCGGGGAGACCCAGTACTTC.

This clonotype was counted ten times or more. CDR3 loop: CASSHPGLSVGELFF. The CDR3 region has the DNA TGCGCCAGCAGCCACCCCGGACTCTCCGTCGGGGAGCTGTTTTTT. The V gene is TRBV4-1, the J gene TRBJ2-2; TRBD2 is a possible D gene (5 bases). The CDR3 covers 15 residues. Trimming stripped 3 bases from V and 7 bases from J, with 15 bases between. The germline V gene encodes CDR1 MGHRA and CDR2 YSYEKL.

This clonotype was seen many times. This chain joins TRBV3-1 and TRBJ2-1, with D hard to call. The V gene lost 0 bases and the J gene lost 0 bases, with 9 bases spanning the gap. The V gene's germline CDR1 is LGHDT and CDR2 YNNKEL (reference sequence). There are 16 residues in the CDR3. The CDR3: CASSQELPSSYNEQFF. As DNA, the CDR3 is TGTGCCAGCAGCCAAGAGTTGCCGAGCTCCTACAATGAGCAGTTCTTC.

Ten or more counts support this clonotype. The chain employs TRBV20-1 and TRBJ2-5, with unresolved D. The CDR3 is made up of 13 amino acids. In germline, CDR1 is DFQATT, CDR2 SNEGSKA (reference sequence). The V end lost 6 bases, the J end lost 5 bases, and 16 bases lay between the germline ends. The CDR3 loop is CSATRTVQETQYF. In DNA form, the CDR3 reads TGCAGTGCAACCCGGACCGTCCAGGAGACCCAGTACTTC.

This clonotype came up many times. V usage is TRBV20-1 and J usage is TRBJ1-2; D might be TRBD1 (5 bases). CDR1 is DFQATT and CDR2 is SNEGSKA in the germline V gene (reference sequence). The CDR3 runs to 14 residues. V was shortened by 0 bases and J by 9 bases, with 17 bases between the two germline ends. This chain's CDR3 is CSARDQSRERSYTF. In DNA, the CDR3 is TGCAGTGCTAGAGATCAGTCCAGGGAAAGGAGCTACACCTTC.

This clonotype was observed a few times. The J gene is TRBJ2-3, the V gene TRBV2; possible D gene TRBD1, 6 bases. From germline, CDR1 is SNHLY and CDR2 FYNNEI. The CDR3 consists of 14 residues. V lost 6 bases and J lost 1, with 11 bases in between. CDR3 residues: CASRGTWGTDTQYF. The CDR3 DNA reads TGTGCCAGCAGAGGGACATGGGGCACAGATACGCAGTATTTT.

The sample holds many counts of this clonotype. V and J are TRBV6-1 and TRBJ1-1; no reliable D call. V was trimmed by 3 bases and J by 5 bases, leaving 10 bases between them. Germline CDR1 and CDR2: MNHNS and SASEGT. The CDR3 is made up of 13 amino acids. The CDR3 is CASSETIGTEAFF. The DNA for the CDR3 is TGTGCCAGCAGTGAGACGATCGGGACTGAAGCTTTCTTT.

This clonotype was seen many times. The chain is built from TRBV5-5 and TRBJ2-7, with D unresolved. CDR3 length: 14 amino acids. CDR1 is SGHKS, CDR2 YYEKEE, per germline (reference sequence). The V gene lost 0 bases and the J gene lost 6 bases, with 13 bases spanning the gap. Written as DNA, the CDR3 is TGTGCCAGCAGCTTGGGCCGGAAAAAGATCGAGCAGTACTTC. This gives the protein CASSLGRKKIEQYF.

The rearrangement uses TRBV29-1 and TRBJ2-2, with D uncertain. The CDR3 is 14 residues long. CDR1 and CDR2 (germline): SQVTM, ANQGSEA. The CDR3 nucleotides are TGCATCGTCGAGGCCGTCCGCGAAGCCGGGGAGCTGTTTTTT. Residues: CIVEAVREAGELFF.

The sample holds many counts of this clonotype. This rearrangement joins TRBV28 to TRBJ2-5; TRBD2 matches at 7 bases. This CDR3 contains 14 residues. Germline loops: CDR1 MDHEN, CDR2 SYDVKM. Unmatched junction bases numbered 7, after V lost 7 bases and J lost 2 bases. This CDR3 is CASTNARGQETQYF. CDR3 bases: TGTGCCAGCACAAACGCGCGGGGGCAAGAGACCCAGTACTTC.

The sample holds a few counts of this clonotype. The V gene is TRBV6-5, the J gene TRBJ1-2; D is ambiguous. The V and J ends lost 2 bases and 8 bases respectively, with 18 bases between them. Germline CDR1 MNHEY, CDR2 SVGAGI. There are 15 residues in the CDR3. CDR3 region: CASSYRREPSGGYTF. In DNA form, the CDR3 reads TGTGCCAGCAGTTACAGACGAGAACCCTCCGGCGGCTACACCTTC.

This clonotype was seen at least ten times. The genes are TRBV20-1 and TRBJ2-1; 8 bases match TRBD2. This CDR3 has 18 amino acids. After removal of 0 bases from V and 2 bases from J, the junction contained 12 bases not matched to a gene. Germline CDR1 and CDR2: DFQATT and SNEGSKA (reference sequence). The CDR3, as DNA: TGCAGTGCTAGAGAGGGTAGCGGGACCCGTACCACCTACAATGAGCAGTTCTTC. It is translated as CSAREGSGTRTTYNEQFF.

This clonotype occurred many times. The rearrangement uses TRBV19 and TRBJ2-7, with D maybe TRBD1 (6 bases). This CDR3 region has 15 residues. Germline V gives CDR1 LNHDA, CDR2 SQIVND (reference sequence). With 1 base removed from V and 3 bases from J, the gap between germline ends came to 13 bases. The CDR3 protein is CASSIAQTGDYEQYF. CDR3 DNA sequence: TGTGCCAGTAGTATAGCCCAGACAGGAGACTACGAGCAGTACTTC.

The sample holds many counts of this clonotype. The DNA of the CDR3 is TGCGCCAGCGCTAGCGGGGACACAGATACGCAGTATTTT. Amino acid sequence: CASASGDTDTQYF. The J gene is TRBJ2-3, the V gene TRBV10-1, with TRBD2 matching 9 bases. Germline trimming cut 8 bases from V and 2 bases from J; bases unmatched to any gene: 2. CDR3 length: 13 residues. CDR1 is WNHNN, CDR2 SYGVQD, per germline (reference sequence).

This clonotype has a count of ten or more. This chain links TRBV12-3 or TRBV12-4 with TRBJ1-2; D might be TRBD1 (5 bases). Trimming removed 0 bases from V and 7 bases from J, with 6 bases in between. The CDR3 sequence is 12 residues long. The CDR3 loop is CASSLAGTGYTF. Written as DNA, the CDR3 is TGTGCCAGCAGTTTAGCCGGGACTGGCTACACCTTC.

This clonotype was seen repeatedly, ten times or more. V and J are TRBV4-2 and TRBJ2-3, with 7 bases fitting TRBD2. Trimming removed 1 base from V and 4 bases from J; junction bases left unmatched: 8. Germline lookup yields CDR1 LGHNA and CDR2 YNFKEQ. This CDR3 has 16 amino acids. CDR3 in amino acids: CASSQAGGSGSDTQYF. The CDR3 DNA is TGTGCCAGCAGCCAAGCGGGGGGTAGCGGCTCAGATACGCAGTATTTT.

Ten or more counts support this clonotype. The chain combines TRBV27 with TRBJ2-5; no clear D. The CDR3 sequence is 16 residues long. The V and J ends lost 5 bases and 5 bases respectively, with 21 bases between them. Looked up from germline, CDR1 is MNHEY and CDR2 is SMNVEV (reference sequence). Here the CDR3 DNA reads TGTGCCAGCAGTCCCCGAGGCTCAAAGGCGGTGGAGACCCAGTACTTC. Protein: CASSPRGSKAVETQYF.

This clonotype was recorded at least ten times. CDR3 amino acids: CASSEYNNEQFF. The CDR3 DNA follows: TGTGCCAGCAGTGAGTACAACAATGAGCAGTTCTTC. This chain joins TRBV6-1 and TRBJ2-1; D is ambiguous. Per the germline V gene, CDR1 is MNHNS and CDR2 is SASEGT. The V gene lost 3 bases and the J gene lost 5 bases, with 5 bases spanning the gap. This CDR3 comprises 12 residues.

The rearrangement joins TRBV4-1 to TRBJ2-1, with 8 positions matching TRBD2. The germline V gene has CDR1 MGHRA and CDR2 YSYEKL. This CDR3 spans 15 amino acids. Losses at the gene ends were 5 bases for V and 6 bases for J; bases not matched to a gene: 9. CDR3 loop: CASSVGSGVSNEQFF. The CDR3 bases are TGCGCCAGCAGCGTGGGTAGCGGGGTTTCCAATGAGCAGTTCTTC.

The J gene is TRBJ2-7, the V gene TRBV20-1, with 11 bases matching TRBD2. Germline CDR1 is DFQATT and CDR2 is SNEGSKA (reference sequence). The CDR3 is made up of 15 amino acids. Trimming at V came to 6 bases and at J to 0 bases, leaving 7 bases not matched to a gene. The DNA of the CDR3 is TGCAGTGCGCGGCGTGGGACTAGCGGCTCCTACGAGCAGTACTTC. It specifies CSARRGTSGSYEQYF.

This clonotype showed up many times. The J gene is TRBJ2-1, the V gene TRBV12-3 or TRBV12-4; D not certain. V lost 1 base, J lost 8 bases, and 9 bases lay in between. This CDR3 region has 13 residues. CDR3 in amino acids: CASSLGADYEQFF. The CDR3 region has the DNA TGTGCCAGCAGTTTAGGGGCAGACTATGAGCAGTTCTTC.

This clonotype was recorded many times. The chain is built from TRBV20-1 and TRBJ1-6, with D possibly being TRBD1 (5 bases). CDR3 length equals 13 residues. Per germline, CDR1 DFQATT and CDR2 SNEGSKA (reference sequence). The V and J ends lost 6 bases and 10 bases respectively, with 16 bases between them. CDR3 protein: CSAKLGVRSPLHF. CDR3 in DNA: TGCAGTGCAAAACTAGGGGTACGGTCACCCCTCCACTTT.

This clonotype came up many times. The V and J genes are TRBV24-1 and TRBJ2-3; the D call may be TRBD1 or TRBD2 (5 bases each). The V and J ends lost 5 bases and 8 bases respectively, with 16 bases between them. The CDR3 runs to 14 residues. Germline-derived CDR1 and CDR2 are KGHDR and SFDVKD. The CDR3 here is CATSVSGTAVTQYF. CDR3 nucleotides: TGTGCCACCAGTGTGTCGGGGACGGCTGTTACGCAGTATTTT.

The table lists this clonotype with many counts. V and J are TRBV27 and TRBJ2-3; the match to TRBD2 covers 10 bases. Germline V gene sequence: CDR1 MNHEY, CDR2 SMNVEV (reference sequence). The CDR3 extends over 17 amino acids. The trim removed 2 bases at V and 2 bases at J, leaving 7 bases unmatched. The CDR3 nucleotides read TGTGCCAGCAGTTTAGGACTAGCGGAACTACCCACAGATACGCAGTATTTT. Its protein is CASSLGLAELPTDTQYF.